This entry lists 21 T cell receptor beta chains sequenced from one sample in a study of PD-1 blockade in classical Hodgkin lymphoma. Generated by immunoSEQ multiplex PCR, the TCRdb table keeps only in-frame clones and is missing some. The data show under 30,000 clones, roughly four fifths seen once. All the patients suffered relapse after autologous stem cell transplantation, and brentuximab vedotin exposure differed. Sequencing used peripheral blood mononuclear cells (PBMCs), obtained before the second cycle of nivolumab. The receptor source for this set is a human donor with classical Hodgkin lymphoma.

The chain has TRBV2 and TRBJ1-4, with D perhaps matching TRBD1 (6 bases). The CDR3 is 13 residues long. In germline, CDR1 is SNHLY, CDR2 FYNNEI. The ends were cut back, 6 bases at V and 6 bases at J, with 11 bases in the middle. The chain's CDR3 is CASSADRYEKLFF. The CDR3 DNA is TGTGCCAGCAGCGCGGACAGATATGAAAAACTGTTTTTT.

The chain combines TRBV19 with TRBJ1-5, with a tentative D call TRBD1 (5 bases). Trimming stripped 3 bases from V and 1 base from J, with 7 bases between. CDR3 length: 14 residues. In germline, CDR1 is LNHDA, CDR2 SQIVND (reference sequence). The CDR3 coding sequence is TGTGCCAGTAGTATCTGGGGGAGCAATCAGCCCCAGCATTTT. This gives the protein CASSIWGSNQPQHF. Variable domain in full (rest from reference TRBV19 and TRBJ1-5): DGGITQSPKYLFRKEGQNVTLSCEQNLNHDAMYWYRQDPGQGLRLIYYSQIVNDFQKGDIAEGYSVSREKKESFPLTVTSAQKNPTAFYLCASSIWGSNQPQHFGDGTRLSIL.

The CDR3 loop reads CASSQLGEGYGYTF. CDR3 sequence (DNA): TGCGCCAGCAGCCAACTAGGGGAAGGCTATGGCTACACCTTC. The J gene is TRBJ1-2, the V gene TRBV4-3, with a weak D call TRBD1 (5 bases). Per germline, CDR1 LGHNA and CDR2 YSLEER. The length of the CDR3 is 14 residues. With 2 bases removed from V and 4 bases from J, the gap between germline ends came to 11 bases.

The chain employs TRBV2 and TRBJ2-7, with TRBD1 as a possible D gene (6 bases). The CDR3 runs 15 residues. V gave up 6 bases and J gave up 4 bases, with 19 bases separating them. Germline CDR1 reads SNHLY; CDR2 reads FYNNEI. CDR3 sequence reads: CASRRTAFYPYEQYF. The CDR3 coding sequence is TGTGCCAGCAGGAGGACAGCCTTTTACCCTTACGAGCAGTACTTC.

Written as DNA, the CDR3 is TGTGCCAGCAGCTTAGCGGAACAGGGATACGAGCAGTACTTC. Translation gives CASSLAEQGYEQYF. The chain carries TRBV7-9 and TRBJ2-7; possibly TRBD1 for D (6 bases). The CDR3 consists of 14 residues. V was pared by 0 bases and J by 4 bases, with 10 bases between. CDR1 and CDR2 (germline): SEHNR, FQNEAQ (reference sequence).

This clone turned up a few times. This sequence joins TRBV5-4 and TRBJ2-7; TRBD1 aligns across 10 bases. Germline loops: CDR1 SGHNT, CDR2 YYREEE (reference sequence). This CDR3 is built from 15 residues. Unmatched junction bases numbered 2, after V lost 0 bases and J lost 2 bases. DNA for the CDR3: TGTGCCAGCAGCTTGGCCGGGACAGGGGCCTACGAGCAGTACTTC. Protein: CASSLAGTGAYEQYF.

V is TRBV29-1 and J is TRBJ2-3; D gene ambiguous. V was cut by 6 bases and J by 1 base, with 8 bases left in between. Germline values: CDR1 SQVTM, CDR2 ANQGSEA. CDR3 length equals 12 residues. This CDR3 is CSVRTGTDTQYF. The CDR3 nucleotides are TGCAGCGTCCGGACGGGCACAGATACGCAGTATTTT.

The chain uses TRBV6-5 and TRBJ2-7, with a weak D call TRBD2 (6 bases). The CDR3 totals 13 residues. Germline values: CDR1 MNHEY, CDR2 SVGAGI. Deletions cut 4 bases from V and 2 bases from J, with 9 bases between. CDR3 in DNA: TGTGCCAGCAGTTGGGGGGTGACCTACGAGCAGTACTTC. Translated, it gives CASSWGVTYEQYF.

The V call is TRBV7-9, the J call TRBJ2-1; a weak D match, TRBD1 (5 bases). The CDR3 contains 16 residues. V dropped 2 bases and J dropped 0 bases, with 11 bases sitting between them. Per germline, CDR1 SEHNR and CDR2 FQNEAQ (reference sequence). The CDR3 nucleotides are TGTGCCAGCAGCTTACTCCAGGGAAGCTCCTACAATGAGCAGTTCTTC. Its protein product is CASSLLQGSSYNEQFF.

The sample holds a few counts of this clone. The V call is TRBV10-1, the J call TRBJ1-2; no reliable D call. The germline gives CDR1 WNHNN, CDR2 SYGVQD (reference sequence). The CDR3 has 13 residues. Trimming took off 0 bases at V and 4 bases at J, with 6 bases between the two ends. The CDR3 coding sequence is TGCGCCAGCAGTGAGTCGTCGGGCTATGGCTACACCTTC. Its protein product is CASSESSGYGYTF.

The chain's CDR3 is CSVEQGQETQYF. The CDR3 bases are TGCAGCGTTGAACAGGGTCAAGAGACCCAGTACTTC. The chain recombines TRBV29-1 with TRBJ2-5; D perhaps matches TRBD1 (5 bases). Germline V gene lookup returns CDR1 SQVTM and CDR2 ANQGSEA. The CDR3 length is 12 residues. Between the trimmed V and J ends, which lost 2 bases and 2 bases, there was a span of 6 bases.

V and J are TRBV5-5 and TRBJ1-3; D is uncertain. The germline gives CDR1 SGHKS, CDR2 YYEKEE (reference sequence). CDR3 length: 13 amino acids. The V gene lost 0 bases and the J gene lost 8 bases, with 9 bases spanning the gap. The CDR3 protein is CASSLEREDTIYF. The CDR3 coding sequence is TGTGCCAGCAGCTTGGAAAGGGAGGACACCATATATTTT.

In this sample, this clone turned up a few times. The chain links TRBV6-1 to TRBJ1-5; unclear D gene. The CDR3 is 13 residues long. Looked up from germline, CDR1 is MNHNS and CDR2 is SASEGT. The germline V and J ends were trimmed by 1 base and 0 bases, with 1 base remaining between them. The chain's CDR3 is CASSEGSNQPQHF. The DNA for the CDR3 is TGTGCCAGCAGTGAAGGTAGCAATCAGCCCCAGCATTTT.

This chain joins TRBV10-2 and TRBJ1-1; D ambiguous. The germline V gene has CDR1 WSHSY and CDR2 SAAADI. Trimming took off 4 bases at V and 2 bases at J, with 5 bases between the two ends. The CDR3 extends over 12 amino acids. CDR3 sequence reads: CASSVSNTEAFF. CDR3 bases: TGCGCCAGCAGTGTATCTAACACTGAAGCTTTCTTT.

The V gene is TRBV7-3, the J gene TRBJ2-2, with TRBD2 as a possible D gene (7 bases). The germline gives CDR1 SGHTA, CDR2 FQGTGA. This CDR3 spans 18 amino acids. The V end was cut by 2 bases, the J end by 0 bases, with 16 bases between. The CDR3 loop reads CASSLLAGAHTNTGELFF. CDR3 sequence (DNA): TGTGCCAGCAGCTTATTGGCGGGGGCCCATACGAACACCGGGGAGCTGTTTTTT.

The chain employs TRBV11-2 and TRBJ2-6, with D hard to call. Trimming removed 6 bases at V and 2 bases at J, with 11 bases between. Germline V lookup: CDR1 SGHAT, CDR2 FQNNGV. The CDR3 is 15 amino acids. The CDR3, as DNA: TGTGCCAGCAGATCCACCCGGGCTGGGGCCAACGTCCTGACTTTC. Its protein product is CASRSTRAGANVLTF.

This clone has a handful of counts. The chain combines TRBV13 with TRBJ1-1; D is undetermined. The germline V gene has CDR1 PRHDT and CDR2 FYEKMQ (reference sequence). Trimming pared 5 bases from V and 4 bases from J, leaving 8 bases between. The CDR3 is 12 amino acids. CDR3 residues: CASSQSLTEAFF. The CDR3 nucleotides read TGTGCCAGCAGCCAGTCTCTCACTGAAGCTTTCTTT.

The V gene is TRBV9, the J gene TRBJ1-2; D is unresolved. Germline-derived CDR1 and CDR2 are SGDLS and YYNGEE. This CDR3 is 13 amino acids long. V gave up 1 base and J gave up 4 bases, with 8 bases separating them. DNA of the CDR3: TGTGCCAGCAGCGTAAACGGAGGCTATGGCTACACCTTC. Protein: CASSVNGGYGYTF.

V is TRBV28 and J is TRBJ1-6; D possibly corresponds to TRBD1 (5 bases). The germline V gene has CDR1 MDHEN and CDR2 SYDVKM. V was shortened by 7 bases and J by 6 bases, with 10 bases between the two germline ends. The length of the CDR3 is 13 residues. The CDR3 loop reads CASTGQGNSPLHF. The CDR3 DNA reads TGTGCCAGCACGGGGCAGGGTAATTCACCCCTCCACTTT.

This chain links TRBV7-9 with TRBJ2-5, with 10 bases lining up with TRBD2. After removal of 2 bases from V and 4 bases from J, the junction contained 4 bases not matched to a gene. There are 15 residues in the CDR3. CDR1 SEHNR and CDR2 FQNEAQ come from the germline V gene (reference sequence). The CDR3 coding sequence is TGTGCCAGCAGCTTATCGCTAGCGGGGGTAGAGACCCAGTACTTC. It specifies CASSLSLAGVETQYF.

This clone was picked up a small number of times. This rearrangement joins TRBV4-2 to TRBJ2-1; TRBD1 or TRBD2 may be the D gene (5 bases each). This CDR3 is 14 amino acids long. V lost 0 bases to trimming and J lost 10 bases, with 13 bases between them. Germline V gene data show CDR1 as LGHNA and CDR2 as YNFKEQ. The CDR3 DNA reads TGTGCCAGCAGCCAAGAATCTGGGGGAAAGGAGCAGTTCTTC. Protein: CASSQESGGKEQFF.